A single sample gave rise to the 17 T cell receptor beta chains below, sequenced in a study of cytomegalovirus exposure and HLA in healthy donors. Researchers ran the PCR with 60 Vbeta and 13 Jbeta primers. Clones were read by immunoSEQ multiplex PCR, and TCRdb kept only the in-frame ones, dropping some. The repertoire holds about 180,000 clones, with roughly three quarters as singletons. The sample comprised PBMCs. The receptors were gathered from a woman in her twenties or thirties in good health and CMV-seropositive.

The chain joins TRBV30 to TRBJ1-4; D remains unclear. V was clipped by 0 bases and J by 0 bases, with 5 bases between them. The CDR3 has 14 amino acids. Germline CDR1 is GTSNPN and CDR2 is SVGIG (reference sequence). The CDR3 DNA follows: TGTGCCTGGAGTGTAGCTGCAACTAATGAAAAACTGTTTTTT. As protein: CAWSVAATNEKLFF.

The chain joins TRBV6-5 to TRBJ2-6; a possible D gene is TRBD2 (5 bases). Germline V CDR1 and CDR2: MNHEY, SVGAGI. V was shortened by 4 bases and J by 1 base, with 11 bases between the two germline ends. The CDR3 extends over 16 amino acids. The CDR3 sequence: CASSFYEGSGANVLTF. In nucleotides, the CDR3 is TGTGCCAGCAGTTTCTACGAGGGATCTGGGGCCAACGTCCTGACTTTC.

This sequence joins TRBV2 and TRBJ1-2; D remains ambiguous. V lost 6 bases to trimming and J lost 8 bases, with 16 bases between them. Germline assignment: CDR1 SNHLY and CDR2 FYNNEI. CDR3 length: 13 residues. The chain's CDR3 is CASRIYQAGGYTF. The CDR3, as DNA: TGTGCCAGCAGGATTTATCAAGCGGGGGGCTACACCTTC.

This clone was recorded once. Here the CDR3 DNA reads TGTGCCAGCAGTTACTCCGGGAGTGGCTGGGCTGGTGGCTACACCTTC. This sequence encodes CASSYSGSGWAGGYTF. The chain has TRBV6-5 and TRBJ1-2; D is uncertain. The V gene's germline CDR1 is MNHEY and CDR2 SVGAGI. The V end was cut by 0 bases, the J end by 7 bases, with 18 bases between. The CDR3 contains 16 residues.

This clone appeared a few times. The sample holds other DNA sequences that translate to the same CDR3. J is TRBJ1-4 and V is TRBV28, with 10 bases lining up with TRBD1. Losses at the gene ends were 5 bases for V and 8 bases for J; bases not matched to a gene: 5. The CDR3 has 14 residues. Looked up from germline, CDR1 is MDHEN and CDR2 is SYDVKM. The CDR3 here is CASSPGQGREKLFF. For the CDR3, the DNA is TGTGCCAGCAGTCCGGGACAGGGGCGAGAAAAACTGTTTTTT.

J is TRBJ1-1 and V is TRBV5-6; possible D gene TRBD1, 5 bases. The length of the CDR3 is 16 residues. Trimming took 2 bases from V and 3 from J, leaving 17 bases between them. The germline V gene encodes CDR1 SGHDT and CDR2 YYEEEE. The CDR3: CASSFLGGAAYTEAFF. Written as DNA, the CDR3 is TGTGCCAGCAGCTTTCTCGGCGGGGCAGCTTACACTGAAGCTTTCTTT.

V and J are TRBV6-5 and TRBJ2-7; D unclear. V lost 0 bases and J lost 0, with 9 bases in between. The CDR3 consists of 15 residues. CDR1 MNHEY and CDR2 SVGAGI come from the germline V gene. This CDR3 reads CASSYSPRYSYEQYF. CDR3 nucleotide sequence: TGTGCCAGCAGTTACTCGCCCCGGTACTCCTACGAGCAGTACTTC.

With regard to this clone: One junction end does not reproduce the germline sequence, and a read error may be involved. The same CDR3 arises from other DNA sequences in this sample as well. The rearrangement links TRBV28 to TRBJ1-2, with D perhaps TRBD1 (5 bases). Germline-derived CDR1 and CDR2 are MDHEN and SYDVKM. This CDR3 is built from 12 residues. The CDR3: CASSPQVYGYTF. Here the CDR3 DNA reads TGCGCCAGCAGTCCACAGGTGTATGGCTACACCTTC.

The CDR3 coding sequence is TGTGCCAGTAGTACAACTAGCGGGGGGAACTACGAGCAGTACTTC. This gives the protein CASSTTSGGNYEQYF. The V gene is TRBV19, the J gene TRBJ2-7, with 12 bases matching TRBD2. Germline CDR1 and CDR2: LNHDA and SQIVND (reference sequence). CDR3 length: 15 residues. Trimming cost V 4 bases and J 3 bases; bases outside gene matches: 4.

This clone was picked up a small number of times. The V and J genes are TRBV5-6 and TRBJ2-3, with a weak D call TRBD1 (6 bases). The V end was cut by 2 bases, the J end by 2 bases, with 9 bases between. CDR1 is SGHDT and CDR2 is YYEEEE in the germline V gene. The CDR3 spans 14 residues. CDR3 coding DNA: TGTGCCAGCAGCTTCCGGGACAACACAGATACGCAGTATTTT. This sequence encodes CASSFRDNTDTQYF.

Only a few counts were recorded for this clone. Additional DNA sequences in this sample encode the identical CDR3. The chain has TRBV5-1 and TRBJ2-1; TRBD2 aligns across 10 bases. The CDR3 is made up of 16 amino acids. The trim removed 0 bases at V and 4 bases at J, leaving 4 bases unmatched. The V gene's germline CDR1 is SGHRS and CDR2 YFSETQ. The CDR3 protein is CASSLGLAGGYNEQFF. The CDR3 DNA is TGCGCCAGCAGCTTGGGACTAGCGGGCGGATACAATGAGCAGTTCTTC.

This sequence joins TRBV10-3 and TRBJ2-1, with a tentative D call TRBD1 (5 bases). This CDR3 spans 16 amino acids. The V gene's germline CDR1 is ENHRY and CDR2 SYGVKD. Trimming took off 8 bases at V and 5 bases at J, with 22 bases between the two ends. The CDR3: CAIQDTAWGKDNEQFF. The CDR3, as DNA: TGTGCCATCCAAGATACGGCTTGGGGCAAGGACAATGAGCAGTTCTTC.

The J gene is TRBJ2-7, the V gene TRBV6-1, with D maybe TRBD2 (6 bases). This CDR3 region has 14 residues. The germline V gene encodes CDR1 MNHNS and CDR2 SASEGT. V lost 2 bases and J 9 bases, leaving 17 bases between the germline ends. Here the CDR3 DNA reads TGTGCCAGCAGTGAATCGGGGAGGTTGGGCGGGCAGTACTTC. It specifies CASSESGRLGGQYF.

The chain employs TRBV4-1 and TRBJ1-3, with D perhaps TRBD1 (5 bases). The V gene lost 3 bases and the J gene lost 1 base, with 7 bases spanning the gap. The CDR3 sequence is 14 residues long. Germline V gene data show CDR1 as MGHRA and CDR2 as YSYEKL. Here the CDR3 reads CASSHGGSGNTIYF. CDR3 coding DNA: TGCGCCAGCAGCCACGGGGGGTCTGGAAACACCATATATTTT.

The chain has TRBV28 and TRBJ1-2; 10 bases align to TRBD1. The V gene's germline CDR1 is MDHEN and CDR2 SYDVKM. The CDR3 consists of 15 residues. V lost 4 bases and J lost 8; bases outside the gene matches: 10. CDR3 DNA: TGTGCCAGCAGTTCGACCGGGACAGGGGTAGGAGGCTACACCTTC. Its protein product is CASSSTGTGVGGYTF.

Points on this clone: This specimen includes other DNA sequences encoding the same CDR3. The J gene is TRBJ1-4, the V gene TRBV18; a weak D match, TRBD1 (5 bases). The germline CDR1 and CDR2 sequences are KGHSH and LQKENI. Trimming stripped 3 bases from V and 8 bases from J, with 7 bases between. CDR3 length equals 12 residues. The CDR3 loop is CASSPGGEKLFF. CDR3 coding DNA: TGTGCCAGCTCACCCGGGGGGGAAAAACTGTTTTTT.

The chain combines TRBV6-1 with TRBJ1-1; 9 bases are shared with TRBD1. V lost 7 bases and J lost 6; bases outside the gene matches: 3. The V gene's germline CDR1 is MNHNS and CDR2 SASEGT. The CDR3 totals 12 residues. In DNA form, the CDR3 reads TGTGCCAGCACACGACAGGGGGCTGAAGCTTTCTTT. It is translated as CASTRQGAEAFF.